This TCR beta chain was identified in a study of T cells in Graves' hyperthyroidism and ophthalmopathy (dated by TCRdb to about 2019). Turning to the overall study: Peripheral blood was collected at initial diagnosis, before any treatment. To identify TCR V-J signatures that set the groups apart, the researchers used a discovery cohort of 100 patients, made up of 40 to 45 with Graves' ophthalmopathy and some 58 with stable Graves' hyperthyroidism. Prospective prediction of ophthalmopathy was tested in an independent validation cohort consisting of 18 hyperthyroidism patients and approximately 16 patients who later progressed to ophthalmopathy. The roughly 99 discovery patients were divided at random into training and test sets in a 7:3 ratio. Thyroid tissue and blood T-cell repertoires from about six Graves' hyperthyroidism patients were also compared in the study. After sampling, hyperthyroidism patients received methimazole starting at 30 mg daily, and ophthalmopathy patients received high-dose intravenous methylprednisolone. The paper reports TCR Vbeta CDR3 sequencing of 135 peripheral blood samples: around 45 ophthalmopathy, roughly 80 hyperthyroidism and around 17 progressor patients.

Amplification of TCR beta CDR3 regions was carried out from RNA transcripts. The first round of RT-PCR for the TCR CDR3 was performed with the HTBI primer set and the Qiagen OneStep RT-PCR kit. The libraries were constructed in a second round of multiplex PCR and then size-selected and purified. Sequencing of the libraries was done on an Illumina HiSeq2000 using paired-end 100 bp reads. Processing in the source paper ran as follows. Raw data were processed with SOAPnuke, discarding reads with adapters, uncalled bases, mean Phred below 15, or no exact constant-primer or identifier match. COPE v1.2.5 was used to merge high-quality paired reads, and clonotypes were defined as unique nucleotide sequences. MiTCR v1.1 was used to align the clonotypes against IMGT TRBV, TRBD and TRBJ reference segments. Only V-J combinations with frequency above 0.0001, covering about 99% of repertoires, were analysed. A TCS score was defined as the ratio between F50 (clonal expansion) and ExV (chaos), using BLOSUM62-based TCRdist between CDR3 peptides within each V-J. Welch's t-statistics and random forest reduced 514 V-J features to 13, which were used in a naive Bayes classifier (R e1071). Using fastp at Q25 and MiXCR, TCRdb reprocessed the public reads and kept productive beta chains. Rows with a matching CDR3 protein are joined into one entry that keeps the most common DNA and genes. The V and J calls follow TCRdb's processing rather than the paper's. The table for this sample lists about 380,000 distinct CDR3 sequences; approximately 17% of them were counted only once. The ten largest clones capture less than 45% of the sample.

The full study reports these points: In validation, progression to ophthalmopathy was predicted by the model with more than 65% sensitivity and 72% to 85% specificity, a median of approximately 6.5 months before onset. Blood samples also contained most of the expanded thyroid clonotypes (frequency above 0.001), which suggests that blood repertoires may reflect thyroid immune responses. Ophthalmopathy was separated from stable hyperthyroidism by a 13 V-J signature model, with around 90% sensitivity and about 81% specificity obtained in cross-validation and 80%/75% obtained in testing. No statistical method was used to set the sample size in advance, and investigators knew the group allocation.

This clonotype has a handful of counts. Its recognized antigen is unknown. No base quality information exists; no much larger clone differs at one position. V sheds 4 bases and J sheds 5 bases, leaving 21 bases between their ends. The CDR3 measures 16 amino acids from cysteine to phenylalanine. Just CDR3 DNA is preserved here, 48 bases in frame from base 1. Per the germline V gene (reference sequence), SEHNR is the CDR1 and FQNEAQ is the CDR2. Ophthalmopathy patients had moderately to severely active disease, with a Clinical Activity Score of 3 or more, a NOSPECS grade of 4 or more, and a disease duration of less than 3 months. Any patient with an uncontrolled infection, another autoimmune disease, pregnancy or lactation was excluded. Diagnoses relied on clinical symptoms, serum thyroxine and TRAb, thyroid ultrasound and orbital computed tomography. PBMCs were isolated from 10 ml of fresh peripheral blood by Ficoll-Paque density gradient centrifugation. Trizol reagent was used to extract total RNA, and RNA quality was then checked on an Agilent 2100 Bioanalyzer.

The chain is encoded by TRBV7-9 joined to TRBJ2-7; the D segment could be TRBD2, given 7 matching bases. Sample: blood. The sequence came from a young man with Graves' ophthalmopathy. The DNA sequence follows: TGTGCCAGCAGCTCCTCGCGGGGGCGCCCCCTGGACGAGCAGTACTTC. Protein translation: CASSSSRGRPLDEQYF.